This TCR beta chain was sequenced for a study of T cell responses to AZD1222 COVID-19 vaccine (dated by TCRdb to the early 2020s). Background for the entire study: A total of more than 230 trial participants underwent TCR sequencing, of whom about 210 received two doses of AZD1222 and about 26 received two doses of the MenACWY control vaccine. Enrollment into the trials was organized by age into subgroups of 18-55, 56-69 and 70-plus years, and those subgroups contained approximately 160, 26 and 62 TCR-sequenced participants, respectively. Results and caveats for the whole study, not just this receptor: Because no day 14 peak-response samples were available, the repertoires could be characterized only after the peak T cell response. A significant rise in spike-specific TCR breadth and depth was observed after two AZD1222 doses relative to day 0 and relative to MenACWY recipients. Nearly half of unique spike-specific TCRs reportedly recognized epitopes outside regions mutated in the B.1.351 and B.1.1.7 variants. Participants were mostly white British, with more females than males. The authors suggested clonal diversity may have been underestimated. Vaccine-associated CD4 TCRs spanned the whole spike protein, with dominant responses in regions 160-218 and 743-854. Conclusions about previously exposed vaccinees are limited because only six or seven AZD1222 recipients were SARS-CoV-2 seropositive at baseline. The 56-69-year group was small, and its depth increase did not reach significance, likely because of low power.

The CDR3 regions of human TCRbeta chains were analyzed by immunosequencing. Concerning the study's data processing: TCRs in the repertoires were matched against a reference library of SARS-CoV-2-specific TCRs that had been generated with the MIRA antigen-specificity platform. Breadth was defined as the fraction of unique TCRs that were SARS-CoV-2-associated, and depth was defined as the fraction of total T cells that were SARS-CoV-2-associated. Using the MIRA data, each spike-specific TCR was assigned both to the spike region to which the TCR was reactive and to a CD4 or CD8 class. Log10-transformed breadth and depth values were compared by one-way ANOVA with Sidak's multiple comparisons tests. TCRdb's version of the immuneACCESS table is confined to in-frame rearrangements and falls short of the full clone set. An unresolved V gene accounts for under half of the shortfall where checked; the remainder is of unknown origin. V and J calls and clone size are given by that table; D and trimming were obtained from the DNA. The sample table holds some 110,000 clones, of which approximately 86% were seen once. Jointly, the top ten make up approximately 3% of the sample.

Explained via the paper, the time point label denotes: about 28 days (+/-7) after the second vaccine dose. The intended sense of this specimen's treatment or condition label: meningococcal conjugate vaccine given as trial control. Samples from vaccinated people were obtained from the UK trials COV001 and COV002, which included a single-blind randomized controlled phase 2/3 trial of AZD1222 (ChAdOx1 nCoV-19) in healthy adults. Trial participant PBMC samples were collected at day 0 and day 28 after the second dose for TCRbeta chain sequencing. Comment on this clone: Its antigen has not been determined. No quality values exist for individual bases; no much larger clone is one base distant.

V is reduced by 1 base and J by 6 bases, leaving a spacing of 15 bases between them. There are 15 amino acids in the CDR3, from cysteine to phenylalanine inclusive. Of all the DNA, just the CDR3 is kept, 45 bases in frame from base 1. Taken from the germline V gene, the CDR1 and CDR2 loops are KGHSH and LQKENI. The source is an adult who received the MenACWY meningococcal vaccine as a control. The specimen was peripheral blood, collected 28 days after the second dose of the MenACWY control vaccine. In this chain, TRBV18 is recombined with TRBJ1-1, with the D gene too uncertain to name. The CDR3 amino acid sequence is: CASSPRKGIRSEAFF. The DNA reads as follows: TGTGCCAGCTCACCACGGAAAGGAATTCGATCTGAAGCTTTCTTT. The reference TRBV18 and TRBJ1-1 proteins fill in what lies around the CDR3, so the full variable domain reads NAGVMQNPRHLVRRRGQEARLRCSPMKGHSHVYWYRQLPEEGLKFMVYLQKENIIDESGMPKERFSAEFPKEGPSILRIQQVVRGDSAAYFCASSPRKGIRSEAFFGQGTRLTVV.